This entry is about one TCR beta chain. The antigen remains unidentified. The PCR employed 60 Vbeta primers together with 13 Jbeta primers. Only in-frame clones appear in the TCRdb table, and some are missing; sequencing was by immunoSEQ multiplex PCR. The repertoire includes around 150,000 clones, 68% of them detected once, and approximately 1.5% sits in the top ten. This record belongs to a study of cytomegalovirus exposure and HLA in healthy donors. Study-level findings and limits: In a later analysis, productive TCRs from donors in an Asian-associated ancestry cluster reportedly carried fewer N-insertions than the cohort mean.

Sequencing used PBMCs. The source of this sequence is a man aged 50 to 59 in good health and CMV-seronegative.

For the CDR3, the DNA is TGTGCCAGCAGCCAATACAGGGGGCTAGGGTATGGCTACACCTTC. This translates into CASSQYRGLGYGYTF. The rearrangement joins TRBV4-2 to TRBJ1-2, with 9 positions matching TRBD1. Germline CDR1 LGHNA, CDR2 YNFKEQ. This CDR3 contains 15 residues. V was clipped by 2 bases and J by 5 bases; unmatched bases: 6.